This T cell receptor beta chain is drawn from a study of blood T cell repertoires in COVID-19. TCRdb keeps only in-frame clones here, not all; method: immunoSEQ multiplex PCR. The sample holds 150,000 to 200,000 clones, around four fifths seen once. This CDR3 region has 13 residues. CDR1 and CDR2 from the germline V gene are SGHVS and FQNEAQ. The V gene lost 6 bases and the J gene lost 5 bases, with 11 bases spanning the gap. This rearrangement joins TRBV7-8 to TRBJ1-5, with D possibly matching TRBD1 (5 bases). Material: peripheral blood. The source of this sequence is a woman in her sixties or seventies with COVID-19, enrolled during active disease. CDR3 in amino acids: CASSRDSHQPQHF. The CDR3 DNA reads TGTGCCAGCAGTCGAGACAGCCATCAGCCCCAGCATTTT.